Sequencing of this T cell receptor (beta chain) was carried out in a study of cytomegalovirus exposure and HLA in healthy donors. Points on this clone: What it recognizes is unknown.

Study-level results: In a later analysis, TCR association rates varied by HLA locus: DRB1 most, HLA-C fewest.

Use of 60 Vbeta and 13 Jbeta primers characterized the PCR. Sequencing was performed with immunoSEQ multiplex PCR; in TCRdb, only in-frame clones are kept and a portion is missing. Here the sample spans approximately 110,000 clones, approximately 60% being singletons. Looked up from germline, CDR1 is SQVTM and CDR2 is ANQGSEA. The V gene end was trimmed by 3 bases and the J gene end by 4 bases; junction bases not matched to a gene: 4. The CDR3 is 13 amino acids. This receptor was obtained from a woman aged 25 to 45 in good health and CMV-seronegative. Sequences were obtained from PBMCs. The V and J genes are TRBV29-1 and TRBJ2-5; 8 bases fit TRBD1. DNA for the CDR3: TGCAGCGTTGAGCGTGGACAGGGAGAGACCCAGTACTTC. Translated, it gives CSVERGQGETQYF.